This T cell receptor beta chain came from a study of Graves' ophthalmopathy and Graves' hyperthyroidism. Findings and caveats of the study: Blood also contained most of the expanded thyroid clonotypes above 0.001 frequency.

Transcripts of RNA were the source for amplifying TCR beta CDR3 regions. An opening RT-PCR round employed HTBI primers and preceded a second-round multiplex PCR. One entry per CDR3 protein, called by TCRdb with MiXCR from the multiplex PCR reads. The sample yields about 500,000 distinct CDR3 sequences, around an eighth seen once. This clonotype was recorded many times. Its matching antigen is unknown. In germline, CDR1 is SGHRS, CDR2 YFSETQ. This CDR3 has 15 residues. Between the trimmed V and J ends, which lost 0 bases and 5 bases, there was a span of 14 bases. The source material was blood. The receptor was isolated from a woman aged 25 to 39 with Graves' ophthalmopathy. The chain recombines TRBV5-1 with TRBJ2-5, with a weak D call TRBD1 (6 bases). DNA for the CDR3: TGCGCCAGCAGCTTGGCAGGCAGGGGTGACGAGACCCAGTACTTC. Amino acid sequence: CASSLAGRGDETQYF.